This record looks at one TCR beta chain sequence and its context. Its antigen is currently unknown. The source of the sample is a study of CXCR3-negative and CXCR3-positive naive CD8 T cells. The study, taken as a whole, reports: No difference in surface CD5 was seen between naive subsets, and TCR strength was inferred from TRB CDR3 properties. Both naive subsets showed comparably high diversity, and memory CD8+ cells showed much lower diversity.

The CDR3 has 11 amino acids. Naive cells were sorted as CD45RO-, CCR7+, CD27+ and CD95-. In preparing the TRB cDNA libraries, 5' RACE with UMI labels was used. TCRdb reprocessed the 5' RACE reads and stores each CDR3 protein as one record, lacking DNA. Its table lists tens of thousands of distinct CDR3 sequences. The chain is built from TRBV12-3 or TRBV12-4 and TRBJ2-2. Sequencing was done on a sample of naive CXCR3- CD8+ T cells from blood. Subset given: CD45RO-CCR7+CD27+CD95- naive CD8+ T cells lacking CXCR3 (TNR3-). This clonotype was sampled from a human donor in good health. Some clones in this sample may be carry-over from other donors' samples. This CDR3 is CASSPVGELFF.